This T cell receptor (beta chain) was identified during a study of blood T cell repertoires in COVID-19. Study-level information: The origin of the acute and convalescent COVID-19 samples was the United States, Italy and Spain.

In the original workflow: Reference gene primer amplification in the assay estimated nucleated cell counts. Only in-frame clones appear in the TCRdb table, and some are missing; sequencing was by immunoSEQ multiplex PCR. V and J calls and clone size are as listed in that table; D and trimming were resolved from the DNA. The table includes roughly 250,000 clones, about nine tenths detected once. The material sequenced was peripheral blood. The receptor was derived from a young woman with COVID-19, enrolled during active disease.

The CDR3 bases are TGTGCCAGCAGCTTAAGTTGGGGGCAGAGAACCTACGAGCAGTACTTC. It is translated as CASSLSWGQRTYEQYF. The rearrangement links TRBV11-2 to TRBJ2-7; weak D call: TRBD1 (6 bases). This CDR3 spans 16 amino acids. Germline V gene data show CDR1 as SGHAT and CDR2 as FQNNGV. The germline V and J ends were trimmed by 2 bases and 2 bases, with 16 bases remaining between them.